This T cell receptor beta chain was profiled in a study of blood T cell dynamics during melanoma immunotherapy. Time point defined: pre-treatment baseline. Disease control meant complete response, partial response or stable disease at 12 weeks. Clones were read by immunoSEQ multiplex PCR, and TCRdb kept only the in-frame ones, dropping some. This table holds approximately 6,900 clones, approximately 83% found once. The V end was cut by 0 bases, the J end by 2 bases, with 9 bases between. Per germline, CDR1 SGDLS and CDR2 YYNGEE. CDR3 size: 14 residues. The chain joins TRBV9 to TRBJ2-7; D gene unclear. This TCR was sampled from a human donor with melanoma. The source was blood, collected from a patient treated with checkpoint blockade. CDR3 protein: CASSVAVGPYEQYF. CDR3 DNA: TGTGCCAGCAGCGTAGCAGTCGGCCCCTACGAGCAGTACTTC.